Listed below are T cell receptor beta chains from one sample, sequenced in a study of blood T cell repertoires in COVID-19. Repertoires were generated with immunoSEQ multiplex PCR, while TCRdb's copy carries only in-frame clones and drops some. The data show some 200,000 clones, with about 90% seen just once and 2.2% held by the top ten. Input material: peripheral blood. These receptors were taken from a woman in her forties or fifties with acute or convalescent COVID-19. The CDR3 runs from the conserved cysteine through the conserved F or W. A D gene is named only where the DNA matches it firmly. Expanded clones get a size class; other rows say once, few or many, or leave the size out.

>TRBD1|TRBV24-1|few|TRBJ2-3
CATSEPGQGSSDTQYF
TGTGCCACCAGTGAACCGGGACAGGGGTCTTCAGATACGCAGTATTTT
>TRBD1|TRBV5-1|-|TRBJ1-2
CASSDESGGTF
TGCGCCAGCAGCGACGAATCAGGGGGCACCTTC
>TRBD2|TRBV27|-|TRBJ2-5
CASSFSISLGGKETQYF
TGTGCCAGCAGTTTTTCTATTTCGCTGGGGGGGAAAGAGACCCAGTACTTC
>-|TRBV6-6|-|TRBJ1-2
CASRRSGPKYGYTF
TGTGCCAGCAGACGTAGCGGACCGAAGTATGGCTACACCTTC
>-|TRBV15|few|TRBJ1-4
CATSRDTRGEEKLFF
TGTGCCACCAGCAGAGATACGCGGGGGGAGGAAAAACTGTTTTTT
>TRBD2|TRBV9|-|TRBJ2-3
CASSKTSGSANTDTQYF
TGTGCCAGCAGCAAGACTAGCGGGAGCGCTAACACAGATACGCAGTATTTT
>-|TRBV6-4|-|TRBJ2-1
CASSAQSEDEQFF
TGTGCCAGCAGTGCCCAGAGTGAGGATGAGCAGTTCTTC
>-|TRBV10-3|few|TRBJ1-4
CAISESSGSGEKLFF
TGTGCCATCAGTGAGTCCTCGGGCAGCGGGGAAAAACTGTTTTTT
>TRBD1|TRBV5-1|-|TRBJ1-2
CASSVPGQGANGYTF
TGCGCCAGCAGCGTTCCGGGACAGGGGGCAAATGGCTACACCTTC
>-|TRBV10-1|-|TRBJ2-1
CARIPSSNEQFF
TGCGCCAGAATTCCCTCCAGCAATGAGCAGTTCTTC
>-|TRBV30|-|TRBJ1-6
CAWSPKSTYNSPLHF
TGTGCCTGGAGTCCAAAGTCCACATATAATTCACCCCTCCACTTT
>TRBD1|TRBV4-3|few|TRBJ1-5
CASSQGPPGQGAYQPQHF
TGCGCCAGCAGCCAAGGTCCCCCCGGACAGGGGGCCTATCAGCCCCAGCATTTT
>TRBD2|TRBV5-1|-|TRBJ2-3
CASSPGGTDTQYF
TGCGCCAGCAGCCCCGGGGGGACAGATACGCAGTATTTT
>-|TRBV11-2|-|TRBJ1-1
CASSLGGGRAFF
TGTGCCAGCAGCTTAGGGGGCGGCCGGGCTTTCTTT
>-|TRBV13|-|TRBJ1-1
CASSSFGGEYTEAFF
TGTGCCAGCAGCTCCTTTGGGGGGGAGTACACTGAAGCTTTCTTT
>-|TRBV9|-|TRBJ1-1
CASSAGQYDTEAFF
TGTGCCAGCAGCGCCGGACAGTATGACACTGAAGCTTTCTTT
>-|TRBV9|-|TRBJ2-2
CASSPRDWTGELFF
TGTGCCAGCAGCCCGAGGGACTGGACCGGGGAGCTGTTTTTT
>-|TRBV6-5|-|TRBJ1-6
CASSPQGQGSPLHF
TGTGCCAGCAGTCCCCAGGGACAAGGTTCACCCCTCCACTTT
>TRBD1|TRBV6-5|-|TRBJ1-1
CASSKQGALDTEAFF
TGTGCCAGCAGTAAACAGGGGGCCTTGGACACTGAAGCTTTCTTT
>TRBD1|TRBV5-1|-|TRBJ1-2
CASRGTGDYTF
TGCGCCAGCAGGGGGACAGGGGACTACACCTTC
>-|TRBV19|-|TRBJ1-5
CASSIGSLSDQPQHF
TGTGCCAGTAGTATTGGCAGCCTTAGCGATCAGCCCCAGCATTTT
>-|TRBV24-1|-|TRBJ2-7
CATSARGLSYEQYF
TGTGCCACCAGTGCCCGGGGTCTGAGCTACGAGCAGTACTTC
>TRBD1|TRBV6-5|-|TRBJ1-5
CASSSTGRGSNQPQHF
TGTGCCAGCAGTTCGACAGGGAGAGGCAGCAATCAGCCCCAGCATTTT
>-|TRBV27|-|TRBJ1-2
CASSLGSLSGYGYTF
TGTGCCAGCAGTCTCGGGTCTCTTTCGGGCTATGGCTACACCTTC
>TRBD1|TRBV6-5|-|TRBJ2-7
CASKQGLREQYF
TGTGCCAGCAAACAGGGGTTGAGAGAGCAGTACTTC
>-|TRBV25-1|once|TRBJ2-1
CASSITGDNHNEQFF
TGTGCCAGCAGTATAACTGGGGACAACCACAATGAGCAGTTCTTC
>-|TRBV19|-|TRBJ1-3
CASSNRQVSSGNTIYF
TGTGCCAGTAGTAACCGACAGGTTTCGAGTGGAAACACCATATATTTT
>TRBD1|TRBV28|-|TRBJ2-7
CASSFSIQGTSSYEQYF
TGTGCCAGCAGTTTTTCCATACAGGGGACCTCCTCCTACGAGCAGTACTTC
>-|TRBV19|-|TRBJ1-1
CASSPTQGLTEAFF
TGTGCCAGTAGTCCGACACAGGGCTTAACTGAAGCTTTCTTT
>-|TRBV24-1|-|TRBJ2-2
CATSRETGELFF
TGTGCCACCAGCAGGGAAACCGGGGAGCTGTTTTTT
>TRBD1|TRBV6-5|-|TRBJ1-2
CASSYSSTGNYGYTF
TGTGCCAGCAGTTACTCTTCGACAGGGAACTATGGCTACACCTTC
>TRBD1|TRBV3-1/TRBV3-2|few|TRBJ1-3
CASSQVKGAGNTIYF
TGTGCCAGCAGCCAAGTTAAGGGGGCAGGAAACACCATATATTTT
>TRBD1|TRBV7-9|-|TRBJ2-1
CASSPGGLPYNEQFF
TGTGCCAGCAGCCCAGGGGGCCTCCCCTACAATGAGCAGTTCTTC
>TRBD2|TRBV3-1/TRBV3-2|-|TRBJ2-7
CASSRGLAGAEQYF
TGTGCCAGCAGCCGCGGACTAGCGGGAGCCGAGCAGTACTTC
>-|TRBV10-1|-|TRBJ1-1
CASSPRGNTEAFF
TGCGCCAGCAGCCCCAGGGGGAACACTGAAGCTTTCTTT
>TRBD1|TRBV6-5|-|TRBJ2-3
CASSYFGQGPDTQYF
TGTGCCAGCAGTTACTTCGGACAGGGACCCGATACGCAGTATTTT
>-|TRBV9|-|TRBJ1-1
CASSRYSGSEVEAFF
TGTGCCAGCAGCAGATACTCCGGGTCCGAAGTCGAAGCTTTCTTT
>-|TRBV14|once|TRBJ2-3
CASSQTRPRSSDTQYF
TGTGCCAGCAGCCAAACGCGGCCCCGGTCATCGGATACGCAGTATTTT
>-|TRBV4-2|-|TRBJ1-3
CASSQGYKDTSGNTIYF
TGTGCCAGCAGCCAAGGGTACAAGGACACCTCTGGAAACACCATATATTTT